These 28 T cell receptor beta chains were sequenced from one sample in a study of regulatory T cells in long-lasting Graves disease. Indicated time point: newly diagnosed GD, antithyroid drugs for less than 3 months. Generation of the TCR library employed RNA extracted from PBMCs. Researchers made TCR beta libraries by using iRepertoire HTBI primers and running Arm-PCR on CDR3 regions. TCRdb redid the calling of the multiplex PCR reads with MiXCR, one entry per CDR3 protein. This sample carries about 450,000 distinct CDR3 sequences, about a sixth of them seen once, and the ten largest clones take roughly a tenth. These same records also appear under a second study, on T cells in Graves' hyperthyroidism and ophthalmopathy.

The sequenced sample was peripheral blood mononuclear cells (PBMCs), obtained at new diagnosis, from a patient treated with antithyroid drugs. The receptors stem from a woman aged 25 to 39 with Graves disease.

Ten or more counts support this clonotype. This rearrangement joins TRBV24-1 to TRBJ2-5, with D maybe TRBD1 (5 bases). CDR1 is KGHDR, CDR2 SFDVKD, per germline. Trimming left V 1 base short and J 4 bases short, with 9 bases between. CDR3 size: 14 residues. The CDR3 DNA reads TGTGCCACCAGTGATTTTCAGGGTTCAGAGACCCAGTACTTC. It is translated as CATSDFQGSETQYF.

The rearrangement uses TRBV5-1 and TRBJ2-1; 13 bases map to TRBD2. Trimming took 4 bases from V and 9 from J; bases not matched to a gene: 13. This CDR3 is 17 amino acids long. The germline V gene encodes CDR1 SGHRS and CDR2 YFSETQ. CDR3 nucleotide sequence: TGCGCCAGCAGCCTTCGGATTGGGACTAGCGGGACCGTTGAGCAGTTCTTC. Its translation: CASSLRIGTSGTVEQFF.

This clonotype was picked up many times. The chain couples TRBV6-2 or TRBV6-3 to TRBJ2-4; 8 positions agree with TRBD2. Trimming at V came to 5 bases and at J to 1 base, leaving 10 bases not matched to a gene. Per the germline V gene, CDR1 is MNHEY and CDR2 is SVGEGT. CDR3 size: 17 residues. In nucleotides, the CDR3 is TGTGCCAGCAGTGCCGGGAATAGCGGGATTGCCAAAAACATTCAGTACTTC. This encodes CASSAGNSGIAKNIQYF.

This clonotype was counted many times. The CDR3 nucleotides read TGTGCCAGCCACCGGGACAGGGGGACAGATACGCAGTATTTT. This sequence encodes CASHRDRGTDTQYF. V gene TRBV2 combines with J gene TRBJ2-3; 11 nucleotides line up with TRBD1. The germline V gene has CDR1 SNHLY and CDR2 FYNNEI. The ends lost 8 bases at V and 3 bases at J; junction bases unmatched: 4. The CDR3 runs to 14 residues.

This clonotype was counted only a few times. V and J are TRBV2 and TRBJ1-1; D unresolved. Germline V gene sequence: CDR1 SNHLY, CDR2 FYNNEI. V dropped 1 base and J dropped 2 bases, with 11 bases sitting between them. The CDR3 sequence is 15 residues long. The CDR3 bases are TGTGCCAGCAGTGAAGGGGCAGCGCCTAACACTGAAGCTTTCTTT. This codes for CASSEGAAPNTEAFF.

This clonotype occurred a few times. The chain couples TRBV9 to TRBJ1-1, with D hard to call. The V and J ends lost 0 bases and 0 bases respectively, with 6 bases between them. This CDR3 has 14 residues. Per germline, CDR1 SGDLS and CDR2 YYNGEE. The CDR3 reads CASSVGVMNTEAFF. The CDR3 bases are TGTGCCAGCAGCGTAGGGGTCATGAACACTGAAGCTTTCTTT.

This clonotype was picked up many times. The J gene is TRBJ2-7, the V gene TRBV13; 8 nucleotides align to TRBD2. The CDR3 totals 16 residues. V shed 0 bases and J 2 bases; nucleotides not matched to a gene: 6. Germline loops: CDR1 PRHDT, CDR2 FYEKMQ (reference sequence). The CDR3 nucleotides read TGTGCCAGCAGCTTAGGCCGGGGGGGAGGGCCCTACGAGCAGTACTTC. Its protein product is CASSLGRGGGPYEQYF.

The J gene is TRBJ2-3, the V gene TRBV29-1; TRBD1 is a possible D gene (6 bases). This CDR3 comprises 13 residues. The V gene's germline CDR1 is SQVTM and CDR2 ANQGSEA. Trimming pared 6 bases from V and 0 bases from J, leaving 10 bases between. The CDR3 loop is CSVITGSTDTQYF. In DNA, the CDR3 is TGCAGCGTCATAACAGGGAGCACAGATACGCAGTATTTT.

This clonotype has only one observation. This probably arose from a read error, given a far larger clone one base away. The chain links TRBV11-2 to TRBJ2-3; possible D gene TRBD1, 6 bases. The end of the DNA aligns better with TRBJ1-1, so the J call may be wrong. CDR1 and CDR2 from the germline V gene are SGHAT and FQNNGV. The CDR3 sequence is 13 residues long. The DNA for the CDR3 is TGTGCCAGCAGCTTAGGTGGGGGCCCCGAAGCTTTCTTT. Translation: CASSLGGGPEAFF.

This clonotype came up a few times. This may stem from a read error, because a much larger clone lies one nucleotide away. The V call is TRBV11-2, the J call TRBJ1-2, with TRBD1 matching 10 bases. Per germline, CDR1 SGHAT and CDR2 FQNNGV. CDR3 length equals 13 residues. In DNA, the CDR3 is TGTGCCAGCAGCTTGGGACAGGGGTATGGCTGCACCTTC. Translation gives CASSLGQGYGCTF.

Written as DNA, the CDR3 is TGCGCCAGCAGCATTAGCGCCGTCTCCTACGAGCAGTACTTC. Amino acid sequence: CASSISAVSYEQYF. V usage is TRBV5-1 and J usage is TRBJ2-7, with D possibly matching TRBD2 (5 bases). The length of the CDR3 is 14 residues. The ends were cut back, 4 bases at V and 0 bases at J, with 11 bases in the middle. CDR1 and CDR2 from the germline V gene are SGHRS and YFSETQ.

The chain links TRBV30 to TRBJ1-1; D unresolved. This CDR3 spans 12 amino acids. Trimming took 0 bases from V and 8 from J, leaving 10 bases between them. Germline CDR1 is GTSNPN and CDR2 is SVGIG (reference sequence). CDR3 bases: TGTGCCTGGAGTGTTGGACCGTTAGAAGCTTTCTTT. Amino acids: CAWSVGPLEAFF.

The sample holds a few counts of this clonotype. The CDR3 coding sequence is TGTGCCAGCACCTTCGGCCCAGATCCTATCTACGAGCAGTACTTC. Amino acid sequence: CASTFGPDPIYEQYF. This chain links TRBV28 with TRBJ2-7; D uncertain. This CDR3 region has 15 residues. V was cut by 7 bases and J by 3 bases, with 19 bases left in between. The germline CDR1 and CDR2 sequences are MDHEN and SYDVKM.

This clonotype was picked up a small number of times. This rearrangement joins TRBV5-1 to TRBJ2-1; possibly TRBD1 for D (5 bases). Deletions cut 0 bases from V and 7 bases from J, with 17 bases between. The CDR3 covers 16 residues. Germline V gene data show CDR1 as SGHRS and CDR2 as YFSETQ. The CDR3 spells CASSLEVTADGNEQFF. The CDR3 DNA reads TGCGCCAGCAGCTTGGAGGTGACAGCCGATGGGAATGAGCAGTTCTTC.

As to this clonotype: Possible read error: a much larger clone is one base away. This chain uses TRBV12-3 or TRBV12-4 with TRBJ2-1; TRBD1 matches at 8 bases. The CDR3 spans 15 residues. V gave up 1 base and J gave up 10 bases; unmatched junction bases: 9. The CDR3 sequence: CASSLVAGGYYEQFF. CDR3 sequence (DNA): TGTGCCAGCAGTTTAGTCGCAGGGGGCTACTACGAGCAGTTCTTC.

This clonotype was found many times. The chain links TRBV29-1 to TRBJ1-1, with 7 bases identical to TRBD1. Germline V gene sequence: CDR1 SQVTM, CDR2 ANQGSEA. The CDR3 runs 14 residues. V lost 4 bases to trimming and J lost 7 bases; unmatched junction nucleotides: 12. The CDR3 is CSVARPTGADEAFF. DNA of the CDR3: TGCAGCGTTGCGCGGCCTACAGGGGCGGATGAAGCTTTCTTT.

With regard to this clonotype: The junction and the germline gene differ at one end; a read error may be behind it. The chain employs TRBV7-2 and TRBJ2-3; D is possibly TRBD1 (5 bases). The CDR3 sequence is 14 residues long. The germline CDR1 and CDR2 sequences are SGHTA and FQGNSA. CDR3 nucleotide sequence: TGTGCCAGCAGCTTAACTCTAAGCACAGGTACGCAGTATTTT. Translation gives CASSLTLSTGTQYF.

This chain connects TRBV24-1 to TRBJ2-7, with D possibly being TRBD1 (6 bases). Per the germline V gene, CDR1 is KGHDR and CDR2 is SFDVKD. The CDR3 runs to 15 residues. V was cut by 3 bases and J by 2 bases, with 13 bases left in between. The CDR3 spells CATSDPGTTTYEQYF. In DNA, the CDR3 is TGTGCCACCAGTGATCCCGGGACAACTACCTACGAGCAGTACTTC.

This clonotype was found a few times. The rearrangement links TRBV20-1 to TRBJ2-6; 10 nucleotides agree with TRBD2. CDR3 length: 17 residues. V trimming: 5 bases; J trimming: 3 bases; junction bases outside the gene matches: 10. CDR1 is DFQATT and CDR2 is SNEGSKA in the germline V gene (reference sequence). DNA of the CDR3: TGCAGTGCTCCCGACCCAGCGGGAGGGCTTGGGGCCAACGTCCTGACTTTC. Its translation is CSAPDPAGGLGANVLTF.

This clonotype showed up many times. The CDR3 sequence is CASSLGDRSGYTF. CDR3 DNA sequence: TGCGCCAGCAGCTTGGGCGACAGGTCTGGCTACACCTTC. This chain joins TRBV5-1 and TRBJ1-2; possibly TRBD1 for D (6 bases). The V end was cut by 0 bases, the J end by 7 bases, with 10 bases between. CDR3 length: 13 residues. In germline, CDR1 is SGHRS, CDR2 YFSETQ.

In nucleotides, the CDR3 is TGTGCCAGCAGTTTAGAGGGACCGGGCAATCAGCCCCAGCATTTT. Residues: CASSLEGPGNQPQHF. The rearrangement links TRBV28 to TRBJ1-5; a possible D gene is TRBD1 (5 bases). Germline CDR1 is MDHEN and CDR2 is SYDVKM. This CDR3 is built from 15 residues. V was cut by 2 bases and J by 2 bases, with 10 bases left in between.

The gene calls are TRBV19 and TRBJ2-2; tentatively, D is TRBD1 (6 bases). Trimming removed 6 bases from V and 1 base from J, with 12 bases in between. The CDR3 consists of 15 residues. From germline, CDR1 is LNHDA and CDR2 SQIVND (reference sequence). The chain's CDR3 is CASRGAGVNTGELFF. CDR3 sequence (DNA): TGTGCCAGTAGAGGGGCAGGGGTGAACACCGGGGAGCTGTTTTTT.

This clonotype appeared many times. The J gene is TRBJ2-5, the V gene TRBV5-1, with a weak D call TRBD1 (6 bases). The V gene lost 6 bases and the J gene lost 7 bases, with 10 bases spanning the gap. This CDR3 comprises 11 residues. The V gene's germline CDR1 is SGHRS and CDR2 YFSETQ. CDR3 region: CASTQGGTQYF. CDR3 DNA: TGCGCCAGCACCCAAGGGGGGACCCAGTACTTC.

Note on this clonotype: With a much larger clone just one base away, this may be a read error. This chain links TRBV12-3 or TRBV12-4 with TRBJ1-6; unclear D gene. V was cut by 4 bases and J by 7 bases, with 11 bases left in between. The CDR3 spans 14 residues. The CDR3 spells CASSSQGPNSPLHF. The CDR3 DNA follows: TGTGCCAGCAGTTCACAAGGTCCGAATTCACCCCTCCACTTT.

This clonotype was observed a handful of times. This chain joins TRBV16 and TRBJ1-5; 7 positions match TRBD1. With V trimmed by 4 bases and J by 7 bases, 10 bases remained unmatched. The CDR3 extends over 15 amino acids. The germline gives CDR1 KGHSY, CDR2 FQNENV. CDR3 DNA sequence: TGTGCCAGCAGCCTCCTAAGACAGGGCAGCCAGCCCCAGCATTTT. It encodes CASSLLRQGSQPQHF.

This clonotype was seen more than once but under ten times. The J gene is TRBJ2-7, the V gene TRBV5-1; D is perhaps TRBD2 (5 bases). The CDR3 loop spans 15 amino acids. Trimming removed 4 bases from V and 2 bases from J, with 16 bases in between. The germline gives CDR1 SGHRS, CDR2 YFSETQ. CDR3 region: CASSVPETTAYEQYF. The CDR3 nucleotides are TGCGCCAGCAGCGTGCCCGAGACTACCGCCTACGAGCAGTACTTC.

The V call is TRBV18, the J call TRBJ1-6; 8 bases agree with TRBD1. Trimming took 4 bases from V and 9 from J; bases not matched to a gene: 5. This CDR3 region has 14 residues. Germline V CDR1 and CDR2: KGHSH, LQKENI. In DNA, the CDR3 is TGTGCCAGCTCACGCCGGGACAGGACTTCACCCCTCCACTTT. This translates into CASSRRDRTSPLHF.

This clonotype was observed a few times. This chain links TRBV6-5 with TRBJ1-2, with 7 bases fitting TRBD1. CDR1 is MNHEY, CDR2 SVGAGI, per germline. There are 13 residues in the CDR3. Trimming at V came to 4 bases and at J to 14 bases, leaving 13 bases not matched to a gene. The CDR3 DNA is TGTGCCAGCAGTTCGTCGGACAGGAACATACTTACCTTC. Translated: CASSSSDRNILTF.